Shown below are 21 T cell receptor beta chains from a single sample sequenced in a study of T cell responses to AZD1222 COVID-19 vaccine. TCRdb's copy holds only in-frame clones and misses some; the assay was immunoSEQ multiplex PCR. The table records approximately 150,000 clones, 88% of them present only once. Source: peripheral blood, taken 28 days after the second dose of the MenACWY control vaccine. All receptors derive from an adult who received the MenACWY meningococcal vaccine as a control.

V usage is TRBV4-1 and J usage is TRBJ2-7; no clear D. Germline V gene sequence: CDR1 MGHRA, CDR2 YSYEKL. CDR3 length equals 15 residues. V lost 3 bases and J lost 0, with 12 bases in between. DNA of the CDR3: TGCGCCAGCAGCCAGCTGGTAGGGTACTCCTACGAGCAGTACTTC. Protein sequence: CASSQLVGYSYEQYF.

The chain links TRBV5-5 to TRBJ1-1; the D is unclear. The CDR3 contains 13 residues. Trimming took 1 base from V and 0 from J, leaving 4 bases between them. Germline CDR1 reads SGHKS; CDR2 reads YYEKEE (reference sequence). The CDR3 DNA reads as TGTGCCAGCAGCTTGTCAGTGAACACTGAAGCTTTCTTT. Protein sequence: CASSLSVNTEAFF.

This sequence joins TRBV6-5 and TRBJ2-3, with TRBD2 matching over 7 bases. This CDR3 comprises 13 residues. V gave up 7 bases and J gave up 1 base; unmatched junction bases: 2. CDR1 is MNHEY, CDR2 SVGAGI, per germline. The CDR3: CASTSGGTDTQYF. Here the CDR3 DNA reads TGTGCCAGCACTAGCGGAGGCACAGATACGCAGTATTTT.

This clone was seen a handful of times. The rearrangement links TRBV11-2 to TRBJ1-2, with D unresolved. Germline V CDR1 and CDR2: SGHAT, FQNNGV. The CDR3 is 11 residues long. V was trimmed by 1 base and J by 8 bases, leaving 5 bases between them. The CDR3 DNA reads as TGTGCCAGCAGCTTAGGGGGAGGCTACACCTTC. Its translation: CASSLGGGYTF.

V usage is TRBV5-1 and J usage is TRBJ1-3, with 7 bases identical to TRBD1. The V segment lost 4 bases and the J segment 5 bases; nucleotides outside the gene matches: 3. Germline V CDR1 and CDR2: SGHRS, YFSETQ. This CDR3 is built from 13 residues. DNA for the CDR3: TGCGCCAGCAGCGGGGGACAGAGAAACACCATATATTTT. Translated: CASSGGQRNTIYF. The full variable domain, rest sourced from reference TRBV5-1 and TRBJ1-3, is KAGVTQTPRYLIKTRGQQVTLSCSPISGHRSVSWYQQTPGQGLQFLFEYFSETQRNKGNFPGRFSGRQFSNSRSEMNVSTLELGDSALYLCASSGGQRNTIYFGEGSWLTVV.

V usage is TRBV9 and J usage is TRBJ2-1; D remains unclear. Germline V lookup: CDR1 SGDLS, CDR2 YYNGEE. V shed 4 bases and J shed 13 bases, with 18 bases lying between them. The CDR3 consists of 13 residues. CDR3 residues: CASSPRPRSFQFF. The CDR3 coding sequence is TGTGCCAGCAGCCCTCGGCCCAGGTCCTTTCAGTTCTTC.

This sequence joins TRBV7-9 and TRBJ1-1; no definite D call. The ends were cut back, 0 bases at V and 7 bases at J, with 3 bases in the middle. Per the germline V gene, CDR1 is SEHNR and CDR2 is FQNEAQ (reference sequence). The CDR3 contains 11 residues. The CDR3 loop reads CASSLADEAFF. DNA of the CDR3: TGTGCCAGCAGCTTAGCGGATGAAGCTTTCTTT.

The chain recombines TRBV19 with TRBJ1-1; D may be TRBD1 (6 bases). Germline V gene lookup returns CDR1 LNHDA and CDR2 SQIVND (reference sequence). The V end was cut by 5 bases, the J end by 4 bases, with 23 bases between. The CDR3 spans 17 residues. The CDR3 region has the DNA TGTGCCAGTAGTCCTTGGTCACAGGGACTTCGGGGCACTGAAGCTTTCTTT. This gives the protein CASSPWSQGLRGTEAFF. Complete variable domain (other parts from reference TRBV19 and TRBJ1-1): DGGITQSPKYLFRKEGQNVTLSCEQNLNHDAMYWYRQDPGQGLRLIYYSQIVNDFQKGDIAEGYSVSREKKESFPLTVTSAQKNPTAFYLCASSPWSQGLRGTEAFFGQGTRLTVV.

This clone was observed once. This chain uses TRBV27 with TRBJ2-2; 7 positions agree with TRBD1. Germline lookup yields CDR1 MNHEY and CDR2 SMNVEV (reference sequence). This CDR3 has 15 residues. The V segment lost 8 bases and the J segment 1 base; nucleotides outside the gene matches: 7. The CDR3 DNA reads TGTGCCAGCGGACGGGACAGCCGGAACACCGGGGAGCTGTTTTTT. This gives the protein CASGRDSRNTGELFF.

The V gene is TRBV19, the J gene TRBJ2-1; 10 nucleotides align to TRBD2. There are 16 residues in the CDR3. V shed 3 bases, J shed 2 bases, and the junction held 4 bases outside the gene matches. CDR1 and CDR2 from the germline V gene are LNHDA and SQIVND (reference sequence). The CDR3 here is CASSIPLAGAYNEQFF. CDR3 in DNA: TGTGCCAGTAGTATCCCCCTAGCGGGAGCCTACAATGAGCAGTTCTTC. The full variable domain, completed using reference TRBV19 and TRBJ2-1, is DGGITQSPKYLFRKEGQNVTLSCEQNLNHDAMYWYRQDPGQGLRLIYYSQIVNDFQKGDIAEGYSVSREKKESFPLTVTSAQKNPTAFYLCASSIPLAGAYNEQFFGPGTRLTVL.

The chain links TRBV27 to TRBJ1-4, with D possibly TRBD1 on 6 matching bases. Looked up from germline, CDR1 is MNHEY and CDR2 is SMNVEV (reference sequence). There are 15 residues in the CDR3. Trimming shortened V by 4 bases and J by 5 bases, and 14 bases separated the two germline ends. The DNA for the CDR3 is TGTGCCAGCAGTTCGACCGGGACACTAAATGAAAAACTGTTTTTT. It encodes CASSSTGTLNEKLFF.

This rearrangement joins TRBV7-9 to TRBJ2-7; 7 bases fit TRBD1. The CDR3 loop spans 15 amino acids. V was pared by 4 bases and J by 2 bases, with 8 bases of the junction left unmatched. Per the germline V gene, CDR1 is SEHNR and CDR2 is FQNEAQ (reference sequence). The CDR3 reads CASSSPGTVTYEQYF. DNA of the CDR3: TGTGCCAGCAGCTCACCCGGGACAGTCACCTACGAGCAGTACTTC.

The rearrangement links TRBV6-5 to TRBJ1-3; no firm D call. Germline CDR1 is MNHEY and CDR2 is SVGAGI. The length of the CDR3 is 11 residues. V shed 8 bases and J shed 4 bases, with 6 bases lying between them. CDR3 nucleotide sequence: TGTGCCAGCGGCCAGGGAAACACCATATATTTT. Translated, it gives CASGQGNTIYF.

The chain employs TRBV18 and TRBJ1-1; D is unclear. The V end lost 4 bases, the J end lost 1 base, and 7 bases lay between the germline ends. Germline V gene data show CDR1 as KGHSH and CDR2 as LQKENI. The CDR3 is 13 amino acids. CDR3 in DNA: TGTGCCAGCTCACTTGGGCAGAACACTGAAGCTTTCTTT. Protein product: CASSLGQNTEAFF.

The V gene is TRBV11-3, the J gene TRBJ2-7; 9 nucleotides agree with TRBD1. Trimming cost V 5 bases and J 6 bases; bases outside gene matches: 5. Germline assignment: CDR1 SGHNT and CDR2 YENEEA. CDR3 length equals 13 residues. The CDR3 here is CASSNRGRREQYF. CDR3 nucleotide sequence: TGTGCCAGCAGCAACAGGGGGCGACGCGAGCAGTACTTC. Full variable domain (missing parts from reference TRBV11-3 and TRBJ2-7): EAGVVQSPRYKIIEKKQPVAFWCNPISGHNTLYWYLQNLGQGPELLIRYENEEAVDDSQLPKDRFSAERLKGVDSTLKIQPAELGDSAVYLCASSNRGRREQYFGPGTRLTVT.

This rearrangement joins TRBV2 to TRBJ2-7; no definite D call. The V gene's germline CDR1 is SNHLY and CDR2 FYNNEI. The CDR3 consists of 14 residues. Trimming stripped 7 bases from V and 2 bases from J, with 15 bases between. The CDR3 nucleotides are TGTGCCAGCAAAGGCGACGGATACACCTACGAGCAGTACTTC. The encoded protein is CASKGDGYTYEQYF.

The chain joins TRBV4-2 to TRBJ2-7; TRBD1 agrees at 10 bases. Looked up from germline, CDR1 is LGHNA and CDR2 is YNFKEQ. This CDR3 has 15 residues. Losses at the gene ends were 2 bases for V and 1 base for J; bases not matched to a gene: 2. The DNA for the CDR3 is TGTGCCAGCAGCCAACGGGACAGGGGTTCCTACGAGCAGTACTTC. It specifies CASSQRDRGSYEQYF.

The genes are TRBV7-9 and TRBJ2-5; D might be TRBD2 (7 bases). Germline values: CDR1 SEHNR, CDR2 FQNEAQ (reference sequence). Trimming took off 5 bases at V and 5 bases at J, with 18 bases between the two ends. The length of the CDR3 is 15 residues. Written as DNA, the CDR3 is TGTGCCAGCAGCCGGATCCGAGGGGGAGGGGAGACCCAGTACTTC. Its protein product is CASSRIRGGGETQYF.

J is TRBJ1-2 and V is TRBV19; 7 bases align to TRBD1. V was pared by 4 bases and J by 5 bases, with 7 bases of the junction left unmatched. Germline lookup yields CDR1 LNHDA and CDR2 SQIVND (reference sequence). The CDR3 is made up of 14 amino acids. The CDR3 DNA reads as TGTGCCAGTAGTAGAACGGGACAGCTTTATGGCTACACCTTC. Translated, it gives CASSRTGQLYGYTF. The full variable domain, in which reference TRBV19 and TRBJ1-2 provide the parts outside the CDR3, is DGGITQSPKYLFRKEGQNVTLSCEQNLNHDAMYWYRQDPGQGLRLIYYSQIVNDFQKGDIAEGYSVSREKKESFPLTVTSAQKNPTAFYLCASSRTGQLYGYTFGSGTRLTVV.

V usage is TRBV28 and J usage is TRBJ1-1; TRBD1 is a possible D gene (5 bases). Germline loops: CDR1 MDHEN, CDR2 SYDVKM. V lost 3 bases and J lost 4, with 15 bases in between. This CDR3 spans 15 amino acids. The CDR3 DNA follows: TGTGCCAGCAGTTTGGGGGACCGCTTCGCCACTGAAGCTTTCTTT. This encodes CASSLGDRFATEAFF.

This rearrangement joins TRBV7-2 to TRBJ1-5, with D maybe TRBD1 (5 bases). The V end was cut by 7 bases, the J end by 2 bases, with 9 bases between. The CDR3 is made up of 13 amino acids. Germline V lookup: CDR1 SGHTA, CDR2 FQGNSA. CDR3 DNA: TGTGCCAGCACGGGGGACGGCAATCAGCCCCAGCATTTT. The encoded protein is CASTGDGNQPQHF.